The next 6 T cell receptor beta chains were all read from a single sample in a study of quantifying T cell responses using KT2 cells. Study in general: RNA was reverse transcribed with TCR alpha and beta constant-region primers.

A single-stranded UMI oligo with SP2 sequence was ligated to cDNA 3' ends. An equimolar mix of RC1.1 and RC1.2 primed the beta chain across TRBC1 and TRBC2. TCRdb independently ran MiXCR on the UMI-ligation and nested PCR reads; one entry per CDR3 protein. The sample holds about 33,000 distinct CDR3 sequences, approximately 10% seen once. The sequencing input was PBMCs spiked with cells of the T cell clone KT2. These receptors were taken from a human donor.

This clonotype has a count of ten or more. The V gene is TRBV11-3, the J gene TRBJ1-2; 11 nucleotides agree with TRBD1. There are 16 residues in the CDR3. Trimming at V came to 5 bases and at J to 2 bases, leaving 7 bases not matched to a gene. CDR1 and CDR2 from the germline V gene are SGHNT and YENEEA. The CDR3 loop reads CASSKTRTGGNYGYTF. As DNA, the CDR3 is TGTGCCAGCAGCAAAACCCGGACAGGGGGCAACTATGGCTACACCTTC.

This clonotype was counted between two and nine times. The chain has TRBV18 and TRBJ1-1; D not certain. V lost 5 bases to trimming and J lost 7 bases, with 11 bases between them. This CDR3 has 12 residues. Germline CDR1 is KGHSH and CDR2 is LQKENI. The CDR3 DNA reads TGTGCCAGCTCAGAAAGGGAAGATGAAGCTTTCTTT. Translating it yields CASSEREDEAFF.

This clonotype was seen many times. The rearrangement uses TRBV7-6 and TRBJ2-5; TRBD2 agrees at 9 bases. Germline V gene sequence: CDR1 SGHVS, CDR2 FNYEAQ. The CDR3 runs to 15 residues. Trimming took 5 bases from V and 2 from J; bases not matched to a gene: 6. For the CDR3, the DNA is TGTGCCAGCAGCGTCGGACTAGCGATTCAAGAGACCCAGTACTTC. Protein: CASSVGLAIQETQYF.

This clonotype was observed at least ten times. The chain uses TRBV6-5 and TRBJ2-7, with 10 bases that match TRBD2. The junction had 4 bases not matched to a gene; V was cut back by 5 bases and J by 0 bases. Germline V CDR1 and CDR2: MNHEY, SVGAGI. The length of the CDR3 is 15 residues. The CDR3 sequence is CASSKSSGGSYEQYF. CDR3 nucleotides: TGTGCCAGCAGTAAGTCTAGCGGGGGCTCCTACGAGCAGTACTTC.

This clonotype is judged medium-sized (0.01 to 0.1%). The chain recombines TRBV6-5 with TRBJ2-7; TRBD2 might be the D (5 bases). Germline CDR1 reads MNHEY; CDR2 reads SVGAGI. The CDR3 runs to 15 residues. Trimming removed 2 bases from V and 5 bases from J, with 16 bases in between. This chain's CDR3 is CASSYQIPGKDEQYF. CDR3 in DNA: TGTGCCAGCAGTTACCAAATACCGGGGAAGGACGAGCAGTACTTC.

The table lists this clonotype with a few counts. The chain is built from TRBV11-1 and TRBJ2-7; tentative D call: TRBD2 (6 bases). The germline gives CDR1 SGHAT, CDR2 FQDESV (reference sequence). Trimming removed 3 bases from V and 3 bases from J, with 12 bases in between. The length of the CDR3 is 14 residues. In DNA form, the CDR3 reads TGTGCCAGCAGCTTTCCCGGCGGGATCTACGAGCAGTACTTC. Amino acid sequence: CASSFPGGIYEQYF.